Below, 17 T cell receptor beta chains from the same sample are listed, as sequenced in a study of T cells in Graves' hyperthyroidism and ophthalmopathy. TCR beta CDR3 region amplification was performed from RNA transcripts. The TCR CDR3 was amplified in a first-round RT-PCR using the HTBI primer set. TCRdb used MiXCR to reprocess the multiplex PCR reads, holding one entry per CDR3 protein. Seen here are 490,000 or so distinct CDR3 sequences, around 20% observed once, and the top ten hold about half. Sequenced input: blood. The source is a man aged 40-49 years with Graves' ophthalmopathy.

This clonotype was detected many times. This rearrangement joins TRBV5-1 to TRBJ2-1; possible D gene TRBD1, 6 bases. Trimming removed 1 base from V and 8 bases from J, with 16 bases in between. The CDR3 sequence is 15 residues long. Per germline, CDR1 SGHRS and CDR2 YFSETQ. The CDR3 DNA reads as TGCGCCAGCAGCTTGACCTCAGGGGCGATGTATGAGCAGTTCTTC. It yields the protein CASSLTSGAMYEQFF.

Only a few counts were recorded for this clonotype. This chain connects TRBV27 to TRBJ2-1; no reliable D call. The CDR3 covers 13 residues. Germline V gives CDR1 MNHEY, CDR2 SMNVEV (reference sequence). Trimming took 0 bases from V and 6 from J, leaving 6 bases between them. CDR3 protein: CASSLSDTNEQFF. The CDR3 DNA reads TGTGCCAGCAGTTTATCCGACACCAATGAGCAGTTCTTC.

The chain has TRBV5-1 and TRBJ1-2, with TRBD1 matching over 8 bases. Germline assignment: CDR1 SGHRS and CDR2 YFSETQ. The junction had 12 bases not matched to a gene; V was cut back by 4 bases and J by 4 bases. This CDR3 comprises 16 residues. The CDR3 here is CASSGLGQDGGYGYTF. The CDR3 bases are TGCGCCAGCAGCGGCCTGGGACAGGACGGGGGCTATGGCTACACCTTC.

This clonotype was seen a handful of times. V and J are TRBV19 and TRBJ2-1; 7 bases fit TRBD1. Germline V gene lookup returns CDR1 LNHDA and CDR2 SQIVND (reference sequence). CDR3 size: 15 residues. The V and J ends lost 5 bases and 2 bases, in that order; junction bases with no gene match: 6. The CDR3 bases are TGTGCCAGTAGTCCCGGACAGGAGACCTACAATGAGCAGTTCTTC. Translated: CASSPGQETYNEQFF.

This clonotype was counted at least ten times. This chain joins TRBV11-2 and TRBJ2-1, with 8 bases identical to TRBD2. The CDR3 covers 17 residues. V shed 5 bases and J 2 bases; nucleotides not matched to a gene: 11. Per germline, CDR1 SGHAT and CDR2 FQNNGV. The CDR3 loop reads CASSPGRGGMAYNEQFF. The CDR3, as DNA: TGTGCCAGCAGCCCCGGCCGGGGGGGCATGGCCTACAATGAGCAGTTCTTC.

CDR3 amino acids: CSVRRDFRQQYF. CDR3 DNA sequence: TGCAGCGTGCGCCGGGACTTCCGGCAGCAGTACTTC. The rearrangement uses TRBV29-1 and TRBJ2-7; possible D gene TRBD2, 6 bases. The germline gives CDR1 SQVTM, CDR2 ANQGSEA. CDR3 length equals 12 residues. V dropped 6 bases and J dropped 8 bases, with 17 bases sitting between them.

This clonotype was seen at least ten times. The chain has TRBV6-2 or TRBV6-3 and TRBJ2-7, with TRBD2 matching over 8 bases. The J segment lost 0 bases and the V segment lost 6 bases, leaving 7 bases of the junction unmatched. Germline CDR1 reads MNHEY; CDR2 reads SVGEGT. This CDR3 is built from 15 residues. The CDR3 loop reads CASRGSSGGSYEQYF. In nucleotides, the CDR3 is TGTGCCAGCAGGGGCTCAAGCGGGGGCTCCTACGAGCAGTACTTC.

The V gene is TRBV7-6, the J gene TRBJ2-3, with 12 bases lining up with TRBD2. The CDR3 contains 16 residues. Germline CDR1 reads SGHVS; CDR2 reads FNYEAQ. V lost 5 bases to trimming and J lost 4 bases; unmatched junction nucleotides: 7. The CDR3, as DNA: TGTGCCAGCAGCCATACGACTAGCGGGGGCCCAGATACGCAGTATTTT. It codes for CASSHTTSGGPDTQYF.

This clonotype showed up just a few times. J is TRBJ2-5 and V is TRBV12-5; TRBD2 aligns across 7 bases. V lost 6 bases to trimming and J lost 5 bases; unmatched junction nucleotides: 6. Germline values: CDR1 LGHNT, CDR2 FRNRAP. The CDR3 has 13 residues. The CDR3 spells CASGQNGGETQYF. The CDR3 DNA reads as TGTGCTAGTGGCCAAAACGGGGGGGAGACCCAGTACTTC. Filled out from reference TRBV12-5 and TRBJ2-5, the complete variable domain reads DARVTQTPRHKVTEMGQEVTMRCQPILGHNTVFWYRQTMMQGLELLAYFRNRAPLDDSGMPKDRFSAEMPDATLATLKIQPSEPRDSAVYFCASGQNGGETQYFGPGTRLLVL.

This clonotype appeared many times. The chain uses TRBV7-2 and TRBJ2-1; the D gene is possibly TRBD2 (5 bases). This CDR3 spans 11 amino acids. Germline V gives CDR1 SGHTA, CDR2 FQGNSA. The ends were cut back, 1 base at V and 10 bases at J, with 5 bases in the middle. In DNA, the CDR3 is TGTGCCAGCAGCTTAGGGGAGGAGCAGTTCTTC. As protein: CASSLGEEQFF.

V is TRBV14 and J is TRBJ2-7, with a tentative D call TRBD2 (5 bases). CDR1 is SGHDN and CDR2 is FVKESK in the germline V gene. The CDR3 totals 14 residues. Trimming shortened V by 1 base and J by 4 bases, and 11 bases separated the two germline ends. CDR3 DNA: TGTGCCAGCAGCCAAGCCTTAGGAGGTTACGAGCAGTACTTC. This codes for CASSQALGGYEQYF.

This clonotype has only a few counts. CDR3 protein: CASRSQRNSYNEQFF. The DNA for the CDR3 is TGTGCCAGCAGGTCACAGCGCAACTCCTACAATGAGCAGTTCTTC. This rearrangement joins TRBV6-2 or TRBV6-3 to TRBJ2-1; D unresolved. The CDR3 length is 15 residues. Trimming stripped 6 bases from V and 0 bases from J, with 12 bases between. The germline gives CDR1 MNHEY, CDR2 SVGEGT.

In this sample, this clonotype turned up many times. The chain has TRBV3-1 and TRBJ2-2, with TRBD2 matching over 8 bases. The CDR3 length is 15 residues. J gave up 2 bases and V 6 bases, and 5 bases lay outside the gene matches. CDR1 is LGHDT, CDR2 YNNKEL, per germline (reference sequence). This chain's CDR3 is CASSRTSPNTGELFF. The CDR3 bases are TGTGCCAGCAGTCGGACTAGCCCCAACACCGGGGAGCTGTTTTTT.

This sequence joins TRBV6-2 or TRBV6-3 and TRBJ2-1; D is possibly TRBD1 (7 bases). CDR1 and CDR2 from the germline V gene are MNHEY and SVGEGT. V lost 2 bases to trimming and J lost 5 bases, with 16 bases between them. CDR3 size: 16 residues. This chain's CDR3 is CASSYRQGGRHNEQFF. The CDR3 region has the DNA TGTGCCAGCAGTTACAGGCAGGGGGGCAGGCACAATGAGCAGTTCTTC.

The V call is TRBV6-2 or TRBV6-3, the J call TRBJ2-5, with D hard to call. Germline V gives CDR1 MNHEY, CDR2 SVGEGT. CDR3 length equals 15 residues. The ends were cut back, 6 bases at V and 5 bases at J, with 19 bases in the middle. The CDR3, as DNA: TGTGCCAGCAGCTTTTCCCCCCTGGTTCCGGAGACCCAGTACTTC. It specifies CASSFSPLVPETQYF.

The gene calls are TRBV9 and TRBJ2-2, with TRBD2 matching 11 bases. Losses at the gene ends were 4 bases for V and 2 bases for J; bases not matched to a gene: 10. The CDR3 length is 18 residues. Germline values: CDR1 SGDLS, CDR2 YYNGEE. CDR3: CASSPQLGLADNTGELFF. CDR3 nucleotide sequence: TGTGCCAGCAGCCCACAGTTGGGACTAGCGGATAACACCGGGGAGCTGTTTTTT.

This clonotype has at least ten counts. This chain links TRBV3-1 with TRBJ2-1, with 10 nucleotides matching TRBD2. The CDR3 length is 16 residues. CDR1 is LGHDT, CDR2 YNNKEL, per germline (reference sequence). Unmatched junction bases numbered 8, after V lost 3 bases and J lost 6 bases. DNA of the CDR3: TGTGCCAGCAGCCACCGCACTAGCGGGGAACGCAATGAGCAGTTCTTC. Translating gives CASSHRTSGERNEQFF.